This T cell receptor (beta chain) appears in the sequencing data of a study of beta chain features in type 1 diabetes. Study summary: Sorted cells, about 99 million in number, were examined across all samples. Study-wide findings and caveats: Shorter TCRB CDR3s, moderately but significantly so, were found in Type 1 diabetes patients in all four CD4+ subsets. Sequencing from cDNA could over-represent high-TCR-expressing cells.

V was clipped by 6 bases and J by 12 bases, with 12 bases between them. The length of the CDR3 is 12 residues. This clone was recorded a few times. The antigen is not known. As every portion of the isolated RNA was reverse transcribed, the sequencing read expressed TCRB transcripts. Here immunoSEQ multiplex PCR was the method, and the copy in TCRdb shows in-frame clones only, minus some. This repertoire shows hundreds of thousands of clones, more than 9.5% found once; its top ten account for more than 0.045%. The authors took one heparinised blood draw, averaging approximately 110 mL, from each donor.

The gene calls are TRBV6-7 and TRBJ1-6; no reliable D call. TRBV6-7 is an open reading frame, and its role is uncertain. Sequencing was performed on naive CD4+ T cells from blood. This TCR came from a woman in her late teens or twenties in good health. The CDR3 sequence is CASSPYEEPLHF. Here the CDR3 DNA reads TGTGCCAGCAGCCCATACGAAGAACCCCTCCACTTT.